Presented here are 30 T cell receptor beta chains from one specimen sequenced in a study of blood T cells in healthy people across ages. With a J-beta primer mix and a sample-barcoded 5' primer, a second PCR ran roughly 7 to 11 cycles. MiXCR, applied by TCRdb to the 5' RACE reads, yields one record per CDR3 protein. This repertoire shows roughly 790,000 distinct CDR3 sequences, more than 40% found once; its top ten account for approximately 22%. The sequenced material came from blood. Every receptor here comes from a woman aged 55-69 years in good health.

The chain uses TRBV5-1 and TRBJ2-6; D is uncertain. Deletions cut 0 bases from V and 0 bases from J, with 10 bases between. There are 17 residues in the CDR3. CDR1 is SGHRS and CDR2 is YFSETQ in the germline V gene. DNA of the CDR3: TGCGCCAGCAGCTTGGTCCCTGACCACTCTGGGGCCAACGTCCTGACTTTC. Translation gives CASSLVPDHSGANVLTF.

This clonotype has only a few counts. The chain couples TRBV27 to TRBJ2-7; D gene ambiguous. Trimming removed 0 bases at V and 0 bases at J, with 9 bases between. The CDR3 consists of 15 residues. Germline lookup yields CDR1 MNHEY and CDR2 SMNVEV (reference sequence). CDR3 loop: CASSLSASLSYEQYF. CDR3 DNA: TGTGCCAGCAGTTTATCCGCTTCACTCTCCTACGAGCAGTACTTC.

This chain joins TRBV5-1 and TRBJ2-5; TRBD1 matches 11 bases. The CDR3 runs to 20 residues. Unmatched junction bases numbered 22, after V lost 5 bases and J lost 4 bases. Germline loops: CDR1 SGHRS, CDR2 YFSETQ. CDR3 region: CASRVVGTGGSEAPRETQYF. Written as DNA, the CDR3 is TGCGCCAGCAGGGTAGTGGGGACAGGGGGTTCTGAAGCCCCACGAGAGACCCAGTACTTC.

Concerning this clonotype itself: A junction end diverges from the germline sequence, so it may reflect a read error. This sequence joins TRBV5-1 and TRBJ2-7; D might be TRBD1 (5 bases). This CDR3 has 14 residues. Germline CDR1 and CDR2: SGHRS and YFSETQ. This CDR3 reads CANSLEQDRYEQYF. CDR3 DNA sequence: TGCGCCAACAGCTTGGAACAGGACCGTTACGAGCAGTACTTC.

The chain's CDR3 is CASVLGGSYNEQFF. In DNA form, the CDR3 reads TGTGCCAGCGTATTGGGGGGATCCTACAATGAGCAGTTCTTC. The chain employs TRBV7-9 and TRBJ2-1, with D maybe TRBD2 (6 bases). V lost 8 bases to trimming and J lost 1 base, with 12 bases between them. Per germline, CDR1 SEHNR and CDR2 FQNEAQ (reference sequence). CDR3 length: 14 amino acids.

This clonotype has just one count. The V and J genes are TRBV19 and TRBJ1-2, with TRBD1 matching 7 bases. CDR3 length equals 13 residues. Germline CDR1 and CDR2: LNHDA and SQIVND (reference sequence). The V and J ends lost 4 bases and 5 bases, in that order; junction bases with no gene match: 4. The CDR3 is CASSTGQAYGYTF. As DNA, the CDR3 is TGTGCCAGTAGTACCGGACAGGCGTATGGCTACACCTTC. Drawing the rest from reference TRBV19 and TRBJ1-2, the complete variable domain is DGGITQSPKYLFRKEGQNVTLSCEQNLNHDAMYWYRQDPGQGLRLIYYSQIVNDFQKGDIAEGYSVSREKKESFPLTVTSAQKNPTAFYLCASSTGQAYGYTFGSGTRLTVV.

This clonotype was counted between two and nine times. The chain carries TRBV12-3 or TRBV12-4 and TRBJ2-5, with TRBD1 as a possible D gene (6 bases). The J call may be incorrect, as the DNA end agrees better with TRBJ2-7. The CDR3 sequence is 12 residues long. The CDR3 region has the DNA TGTGCCAGCAGAACACAAGGGGGCGAGCAGTACTTC. Protein product: CASRTQGGEQYF.

J is TRBJ2-1 and V is TRBV20-1; 14 bases map to TRBD2. The germline gives CDR1 DFQATT, CDR2 SNEGSKA (reference sequence). The CDR3 runs 16 residues. With V trimmed by 2 bases and J by 4 bases, 4 bases remained unmatched. The CDR3 protein is CSARKGLAGEYNEQFF. CDR3 DNA: TGCAGTGCTAGAAAGGGACTAGCGGGAGAGTACAATGAGCAGTTCTTC.

This clonotype turned up a few times. This rearrangement joins TRBV10-3 to TRBJ2-7; 11 bases fit TRBD2. The CDR3 extends over 15 amino acids. V was pared by 8 bases and J by 6 bases, with 12 bases of the junction left unmatched. CDR1 and CDR2 from the germline V gene are ENHRY and SYGVKD. The CDR3 DNA reads as TGTGCCATCTCGCCCGGTGGACTAGCGGGCTCCGAGCAGTACTTC. Amino acids: CAISPGGLAGSEQYF.

This sequence joins TRBV3-1 and TRBJ2-1; the D is unclear. Trimming pared 1 base from V and 9 bases from J, leaving 10 bases between. The CDR3 contains 13 residues. Germline-derived CDR1 and CDR2 are LGHDT and YNNKEL (reference sequence). The CDR3 DNA is TGTGCCAGCAGCCAAGCATGGAGCAGTGAGCAGTTCTTC. It is translated as CASSQAWSSEQFF.

The J gene is TRBJ2-4, the V gene TRBV12-3 or TRBV12-4; no reliable D call. The J call could be wrong; TRBJ2-7 is a better fit for the DNA end. CDR3 length equals 13 residues. CDR3 sequence: CASSLPVRYEQYF. As DNA, the CDR3 is TGTGCCAGCAGTTTACCCGTTCGTTACGAGCAGTACTTC.

This clonotype was picked up a small number of times. CDR3 residues: CASSQDGLEQETQYF. The CDR3 region has the DNA TGCGCCAGCAGCCAAGATGGGCTAGAACAGGAGACCCAGTACTTC. The V and J genes are TRBV4-1 and TRBJ2-7, with no clear D. The J call may be incorrect, as the DNA end agrees better with TRBJ2-5. This CDR3 region has 15 residues. Per the germline V gene, CDR1 is MGHRA and CDR2 is YSYEKL.

V usage is TRBV4-3 and J usage is TRBJ2-5; weak D call: TRBD1 (7 bases). The CDR3 spans 14 residues. V was cut by 0 bases and J by 7 bases, with 12 bases left in between. Looked up from germline, CDR1 is LGHNA and CDR2 is YSLEER. CDR3 residues: CASSQDWQGGTQYF. The CDR3 DNA follows: TGCGCCAGCAGCCAAGACTGGCAGGGGGGGACCCAGTACTTC.

This clonotype was counted a single time. The chain joins TRBV11-2 to TRBJ2-1; perhaps TRBD2 as D (6 bases). Germline CDR1 is SGHAT and CDR2 is FQNNGV. CDR3 size: 16 residues. The V end lost 5 bases, the J end lost 8 bases, and 22 bases lay between the germline ends. The CDR3 nucleotides are TGTGCCAGCAGCAGTAACCGGGCGGGGCGGGATTATGAGCAGTTCTTC. As protein: CASSSNRAGRDYEQFF.

The V and J genes are TRBV18 and TRBJ2-5; 14 bases are a match to TRBD2. Germline trimming cut 5 bases from V and 3 bases from J; bases unmatched to any gene: 5. Germline CDR1 KGHSH, CDR2 LQKENI. The CDR3 has 16 residues. The CDR3 nucleotides are TGTGCCAGCTCATATGGACTAGCGGGAGGCGAAGAGACCCAGTACTTC. It is translated as CASSYGLAGGEETQYF. The full variable domain, with the rest looked up from reference TRBV18 and TRBJ2-5, is NAGVMQNPRHLVRRRGQEARLRCSPMKGHSHVYWYRQLPEEGLKFMVYLQKENIIDESGMPKERFSAEFPKEGPSILRIQQVVRGDSAAYFCASSYGLAGGEETQYFGPGTRLLVL.

The chain joins TRBV5-5 to TRBJ2-5; D possibly corresponds to TRBD1 (6 bases). The CDR3 runs to 14 residues. Between the trimmed V and J ends, which lost 3 bases and 5 bases, there was a span of 14 bases. The germline CDR1 and CDR2 sequences are SGHKS and YYEKEE (reference sequence). DNA of the CDR3: TGTGCCAGCAGCTCCGGACAGCTGAGTGAGACCCAGTACTTC. Its translation is CASSSGQLSETQYF. The full variable domain, in which reference TRBV5-5 and TRBJ2-5 provide the parts outside the CDR3, is DAGVTQSPTHLIKTRGQQVTLRCSPISGHKSVSWYQQVLGQGPQFIFQYYEKEERGRGNFPDRFSARQFPNYSSELNVNALLLGDSALYLCASSSGQLSETQYFGPGTRLLVL.

For this clonotype: The junction departs from germline at one end; a sequencing error may be responsible. This chain joins TRBV3-1 and TRBJ2-3; TRBD2 matches 8 bases. The CDR3 spans 14 residues. Germline V gene lookup returns CDR1 LGHDT and CDR2 YNNKEL (reference sequence). The CDR3 DNA follows: TGTGCCTGCAGCCCCGGACTAGCTAGAGATACGCAGTATTTT. This encodes CACSPGLARDTQYF.

J is TRBJ1-2 and V is TRBV5-1; 7 positions agree with TRBD1. The trim removed 5 bases at V and 3 bases at J, leaving 4 bases unmatched. Germline CDR1 and CDR2: SGHRS and YFSETQ. The CDR3 contains 13 residues. In DNA form, the CDR3 reads TGCGCCAGCAGAATAACAGGGGACTATGGCTACACCTTC. Translated: CASRITGDYGYTF. Together with reference TRBV5-1 and TRBJ1-2, the CDR3 gives the full variable domain: KAGVTQTPRYLIKTRGQQVTLSCSPISGHRSVSWYQQTPGQGLQFLFEYFSETQRNKGNFPGRFSGRQFSNSRSEMNVSTLELGDSALYLCASRITGDYGYTFGSGTRLTVV.

The sample holds many counts of this clonotype. This chain connects TRBV20-1 to TRBJ1-5; 9 nucleotides agree with TRBD1. The junction had 3 bases not matched to a gene; V was cut back by 8 bases and J by 4 bases. CDR3 length: 12 amino acids. Germline values: CDR1 DFQATT, CDR2 SNEGSKA (reference sequence). The CDR3 here is CSTGGPNQPQHF. In DNA form, the CDR3 reads TGCAGTACAGGGGGCCCGAATCAGCCCCAGCATTTT.

This clonotype appeared many times. V gene TRBV7-2 combines with J gene TRBJ2-1, with 7 bases matching TRBD2. The V gene's germline CDR1 is SGHTA and CDR2 FQGNSA. The CDR3 loop spans 15 amino acids. J was trimmed by 0 bases and V by 2 bases; bases with no gene match: 1. The CDR3: CASSLTSVSYNEQFF. In DNA, the CDR3 is TGTGCCAGCAGCTTAACTAGCGTCTCCTACAATGAGCAGTTCTTC. Full variable domain (remainder filled in from reference TRBV7-2 and TRBJ2-1): GAGVSQSPSNKVTEKGKDVELRCDPISGHTALYWYRQSLGQGLEFLIYFQGNSAPDKSGLPSDRFSAERTGGSVSTLTIQRTQQEDSAVYLCASSLTSVSYNEQFFGPGTRLTVL.

The table lists this clonotype with many counts. This chain links TRBV27 with TRBJ2-7; D is perhaps TRBD1 or TRBD2 (5 bases each). V lost 3 bases and J 5 bases, leaving 11 bases between the germline ends. The CDR3 covers 13 residues. Per the germline V gene, CDR1 is MNHEY and CDR2 is SMNVEV (reference sequence). CDR3: CASSFGGVNEQYF. The CDR3 DNA reads as TGTGCCAGCAGTTTTGGGGGTGTCAACGAGCAGTACTTC.

The chain recombines TRBV20-1 with TRBJ2-3, with 8 bases matching TRBD1. The length of the CDR3 is 14 residues. V was pared by 4 bases and J by 0 bases, with 3 bases of the junction left unmatched. Per the germline V gene, CDR1 is DFQATT and CDR2 is SNEGSKA (reference sequence). The CDR3 loop reads CSATDRASTDTQYF. The CDR3 DNA is TGCAGTGCTACGGACAGGGCCAGCACAGATACGCAGTATTTT.

V is TRBV9 and J is TRBJ2-1; 11 positions agree with TRBD2. J was trimmed by 5 bases and V by 4 bases; bases with no gene match: 5. This CDR3 has 15 residues. The germline CDR1 and CDR2 sequences are SGDLS and YYNGEE. The CDR3 sequence is CASSTLAGAHNEQFF. The CDR3 DNA reads TGTGCCAGCAGCACACTAGCGGGGGCTCACAATGAGCAGTTCTTC.

This clonotype showed up just a few times. This chain connects TRBV6-2 or TRBV6-3 to TRBJ2-7; TRBD2 matches at 7 bases. The CDR3 extends over 16 amino acids. V shed 5 bases, J shed 0 bases, and the junction held 10 bases outside the gene matches. Germline lookup yields CDR1 MNHEY and CDR2 SVGEGT. The CDR3 DNA reads as TGTGCCAGCAGTGCTGCGCGAGCGGGGAACTCCTACGAGCAGTACTTC. It yields the protein CASSAARAGNSYEQYF.

This clonotype appeared once. This may stem from a read error, because a much larger clone lies one nucleotide away. This sequence joins TRBV27 and TRBJ2-7; possible D gene TRBD2, 5 bases. Per the germline V gene, CDR1 is MNHEY and CDR2 is SMNVEV (reference sequence). CDR3 length: 13 residues. V was cut by 5 bases and J by 5 bases, with 13 bases left in between. The CDR3 reads CASSVWSGDEQYF. Written as DNA, the CDR3 is TGTGCCAGCAGTGTATGGAGCGGAGACGAGCAGTACTTC.

This clonotype was found many times. This chain uses TRBV29-1 with TRBJ2-3; no reliable D call. V dropped 4 bases and J dropped 1 base, with 0 bases sitting between them. Germline CDR1 and CDR2: SQVTM and ANQGSEA. The CDR3 contains 10 residues. CDR3 residues: CSVGTDTQYF. CDR3 nucleotides: TGCAGCGTTGGCACAGATACGCAGTATTTT.

In regard to this clonotype: Compared with germline, one end of the junction differs, possibly owing to a read error. The chain recombines TRBV29-1 with TRBJ2-5; D perhaps matches TRBD1 (7 bases). This CDR3 is 16 amino acids long. The germline gives CDR1 SQVTM, CDR2 ANQGSEA. The CDR3 reads CSVGGGGTDIQKTRYF. The CDR3 nucleotides are TGCAGCGTGGGTGGAGGAGGGACAGATATACAAAAGACCCGGTACTTC.

This clonotype was seen a handful of times. This chain links TRBV10-1 with TRBJ2-1, with a tentative D call TRBD1 (6 bases). Trimming removed 2 bases from V and 3 bases from J, with 11 bases in between. This CDR3 comprises 15 residues. The germline V gene has CDR1 WNHNN and CDR2 SYGVQD (reference sequence). This chain's CDR3 is CASSESGGGYNEQFF. The DNA of the CDR3 is TGCGCCAGCAGTGAGAGTGGGGGCGGCTACAATGAGCAGTTCTTC.

The genes are TRBV3-1 and TRBJ1-2, with a possible D match to TRBD1 (6 bases). The CDR3 spans 16 residues. CDR1 is LGHDT, CDR2 YNNKEL, per germline (reference sequence). V gave up 1 base and J gave up 6 bases, with 18 bases separating them. CDR3 loop: CASSQAAEGECDGYTF. The CDR3 DNA reads as TGTGCCAGCAGCCAAGCAGCAGAGGGGGAATGCGATGGCTACACCTTC.

This clonotype was counted a few times. This chain links TRBV7-3 with TRBJ1-1, with no clear D. V lost 0 bases and J lost 1, with 9 bases in between. The CDR3 contains 15 residues. Germline loops: CDR1 SGHTA, CDR2 FQGTGA. CDR3 region: CASSLTSAPNTEAFF. In DNA form, the CDR3 reads TGTGCCAGCAGCTTAACATCTGCGCCGAACACTGAAGCTTTCTTT.